This T cell receptor (beta chain) emerged from a study of T cell responses to AZD1222 COVID-19 vaccine. Points from the study as a whole: It was only five to seven AZD1222 recipients who were seropositive at baseline. Spike-specific TCR breadth and depth were elevated following two AZD1222 doses. Repertoires were obtained solely post-peak T cell response. A reported finding is that nearly half of spike-specific TCRs target unmutated variant regions.

The CDR3 has 14 residues. Trimming took 2 bases from V and 6 from J; bases not matched to a gene: 4. Germline-derived CDR1 and CDR2 are LGHDT and YNNKEL (reference sequence). In this sample, this clone turned up a few times. Its antigen is not known. Sequencing was performed with immunoSEQ multiplex PCR; in TCRdb, only in-frame clones are kept and a portion is missing. The profile shows about 92,000 clones, 86% of them singletons. This sample comprised peripheral blood, obtained on day 0 of AZD1222 vaccination. This chain links TRBV3-1 (or the pseudogene TRBV3-2) with TRBJ1-2; 9 bases align to TRBD1. The receptor's source is an adult in good health. The DNA for the CDR3 is TGTGCCAGCAGCCAAACGCGGACAGGGGATGGCTACACCTTC. Its protein product is CASSQTRTGDGYTF.